This passage covers 22 T cell receptor beta chains from one sample sequenced in a study of beta chain features in type 1 diabetes. General study results and limits: All four CD4+ subsets from Type 1 diabetes patients carried moderately but significantly shorter TCRB CDR3s.

TCRB transcripts that were expressed got sequenced, as all of the isolated RNA had been reverse transcribed. The assay was immunoSEQ multiplex PCR, and TCRdb's table has in-frame clones only and misses some. This sample has a few hundred thousand clones, with approximately 25% found just once. Their recognized antigens are unknown. Sequenced input: naive CD4+ T cells from blood. The origin of the receptors is a woman in her 30s with type 1 diabetes.

In this sample, this clone turned up a few times. This CDR3 is CASSLTSNQPQHF. For the CDR3, the DNA is TGCGCCAGCAGCCTGACAAGCAATCAGCCCCAGCATTTT. The chain uses TRBV5-1 and TRBJ1-5; D is unresolved. The CDR3 covers 13 residues. CDR1 is SGHRS and CDR2 is YFSETQ in the germline V gene. Deletions cut 4 bases from V and 1 base from J, with 6 bases between.

The J gene is TRBJ2-7, the V gene TRBV19; TRBD1 matches at 10 bases. Germline assignment: CDR1 LNHDA and CDR2 SQIVND (reference sequence). Trimming cost V 8 bases and J 6 bases; bases outside gene matches: 16. This CDR3 contains 16 residues. The CDR3 DNA follows: TGTGCCAGTTCTTCGCGGGGGACAGGGGAAAGGGGCGAGCAGTACTTC. Its translation is CASSSRGTGERGEQYF.

This clone was seen a few times. The chain recombines TRBV7-2 with TRBJ1-3; perhaps TRBD1 as D (5 bases). V was clipped by 5 bases and J by 4 bases, with 9 bases between them. The CDR3 covers 13 residues. Germline-derived CDR1 and CDR2 are SGHTA and FQGNSA. The CDR3 is CASSPHRGNTIYF. In DNA form, the CDR3 reads TGTGCCAGCAGCCCCCACAGGGGAAACACCATATATTTT.

Only a few counts were recorded for this clone. This chain uses TRBV7-9 with TRBJ1-2, with 9 bases aligning to TRBD1. J was trimmed by 10 bases and V by 4 bases; bases with no gene match: 10. CDR3 length: 14 amino acids. CDR1 and CDR2 (germline): SEHNR, FQNEAQ (reference sequence). The CDR3 DNA sequence: TGTGCCAGCAGCTCTGTGCCGGGACAGGGTGACTACACCTTC. Encoded protein: CASSSVPGQGDYTF.

This clone was found a few times. The chain carries TRBV2 and TRBJ2-7; D remains ambiguous. The V gene's germline CDR1 is SNHLY and CDR2 FYNNEI. This CDR3 is built from 15 residues. Trimming took 0 bases from V and 0 from J, leaving 9 bases between them. The CDR3, as DNA: TGTGCCAGCAGTGAAGCGAAACAGATCTCCTACGAGCAGTACTTC. It translates to CASSEAKQISYEQYF.

This chain connects TRBV19 to TRBJ2-1; D uncertain. The CDR3 contains 12 residues. The germline V gene has CDR1 LNHDA and CDR2 SQIVND (reference sequence). V was trimmed by 3 bases and J by 4 bases, leaving 4 bases between them. The CDR3 reads CASSISYNEQFF. CDR3 bases: TGTGCCAGTAGTATTAGTTACAATGAGCAGTTCTTC. The full variable domain, in which reference TRBV19 and TRBJ2-1 provide the parts outside the CDR3, is DGGITQSPKYLFRKEGQNVTLSCEQNLNHDAMYWYRQDPGQGLRLIYYSQIVNDFQKGDIAEGYSVSREKKESFPLTVTSAQKNPTAFYLCASSISYNEQFFGPGTRLTVL.

This clone turned up a few times. The rearrangement uses TRBV11-2 and TRBJ2-7, with 7 bases lining up with TRBD2. From germline, CDR1 is SGHAT and CDR2 FQNNGV. The CDR3 is 13 residues long. J lost 6 bases, V lost 2 bases, and 4 bases had no gene match. CDR3 protein: CASSLNPGGEQYF. CDR3 in DNA: TGTGCCAGCAGCTTAAATCCGGGAGGCGAGCAGTACTTC.

The V and J genes are TRBV7-8 and TRBJ2-4; TRBD2 might be the D (5 bases). The CDR3 extends over 16 amino acids. Trimming left V 1 base short and J 0 bases short, with 10 bases between. From germline, CDR1 is SGHVS and CDR2 FQNEAQ. The CDR3 sequence: CASSLERILAKNIQYF. DNA for the CDR3: TGTGCCAGCAGCTTAGAGCGGATACTAGCCAAAAACATTCAGTACTTC.

This clone was seen only once. This rearrangement joins TRBV28 to TRBJ2-4, with TRBD2 matching over 11 bases. The germline V gene encodes CDR1 MDHEN and CDR2 SYDVKM. V dropped 4 bases and J dropped 3; count of bases not matched to a gene: 8. The CDR3 is made up of 17 amino acids. The DNA for the CDR3 is TGTGCCAGCAGTTACCCGGCTAGCGGGAGGCGCAAAAACATTCAGTACTTC. Translated, it gives CASSYPASGRRKNIQYF.

The chain couples TRBV2 to TRBJ1-4; the D is unclear. Germline V gene sequence: CDR1 SNHLY, CDR2 FYNNEI. V lost 6 bases to trimming and J lost 5 bases, with 13 bases between them. This CDR3 has 14 amino acids. The CDR3 loop reads CASRRSYFNEKLFF. For the CDR3, the DNA is TGTGCCAGCAGAAGAAGTTACTTCAATGAAAAACTGTTTTTT.

The chain is built from TRBV11-2 and TRBJ2-1, with D hard to call. The CDR3 covers 15 residues. Trimming stripped 2 bases from V and 0 bases from J, with 8 bases between. Germline assignment: CDR1 SGHAT and CDR2 FQNNGV. The CDR3 loop is CASSLSRLSYNEQFF. For the CDR3, the DNA is TGTGCCAGCAGCTTATCGCGACTCTCCTACAATGAGCAGTTCTTC.

This clone was recorded a few times. V is TRBV9 and J is TRBJ1-1, with a weak D call TRBD1 (6 bases). This CDR3 has 13 residues. V lost 4 bases, J lost 7 bases, and 14 bases lay in between. Germline CDR1 reads SGDLS; CDR2 reads YYNGEE. The CDR3 loop is CASSTDGTHEAFF. The CDR3 DNA follows: TGTGCCAGCAGCACAGACGGGACACATGAAGCTTTCTTT.

This clone was seen a handful of times. The chain recombines TRBV4-2 with TRBJ2-1; possible D gene TRBD1, 5 bases. Germline loops: CDR1 LGHNA, CDR2 YNFKEQ. The CDR3 extends over 15 amino acids. V lost 4 bases to trimming and J lost 4 bases, with 14 bases between them. CDR3: CASSPERQGYNEQFF. The CDR3 nucleotides are TGTGCCAGCAGCCCAGAAAGGCAGGGATACAATGAGCAGTTCTTC.

The chain recombines TRBV29-1 with TRBJ2-5; no reliable D call. Per the germline V gene, CDR1 is SQVTM and CDR2 is ANQGSEA. The CDR3 totals 13 residues. The CDR3 loop reads CTAKENYQETQYF. The DNA for the CDR3 is TGCACCGCAAAGGAGAACTACCAAGAGACCCAGTACTTC.

V usage is TRBV6-5 and J usage is TRBJ2-1, with D unresolved. This CDR3 has 16 amino acids. Trimming removed 0 bases at V and 8 bases at J, with 17 bases between. Germline-derived CDR1 and CDR2 are MNHEY and SVGAGI. This CDR3 is CASSYSVSPVADEQFF. CDR3 DNA: TGTGCCAGCAGTTACTCGGTATCCCCTGTCGCGGATGAGCAGTTCTTC.

This chain connects TRBV6-1 to TRBJ2-7, with 7 bases aligning to TRBD1. This CDR3 region has 12 residues. Germline-derived CDR1 and CDR2 are MNHNS and SASEGT. Unmatched junction bases numbered 6, after V lost 11 bases and J lost 2 bases. DNA of the CDR3: TGTGCCGGGTGGGACAGTCCCTACGAGCAGTACTTC. This sequence encodes CAGWDSPYEQYF.

The chain has TRBV5-1 and TRBJ2-7, with TRBD1 identical over 8 bases. The V segment lost 4 bases and the J segment 6 bases; nucleotides outside the gene matches: 6. CDR1 is SGHRS, CDR2 YFSETQ, per germline. The CDR3 runs to 13 residues. In DNA, the CDR3 is TGCGCCAGCAGCCCAGGACAGGGAGCCGAGCAGTACTTC. It yields the protein CASSPGQGAEQYF.

V gene TRBV7-9 combines with J gene TRBJ2-7; 10 bases map to TRBD1. Trimming took 3 bases from V and 3 from J; bases not matched to a gene: 8. The germline V gene has CDR1 SEHNR and CDR2 FQNEAQ (reference sequence). This CDR3 has 16 residues. CDR3 coding DNA: TGTGCCAGCAGCTTGGATCCGGGACAGGGGAACTACGAGCAGTACTTC. This gives the protein CASSLDPGQGNYEQYF. Combining the CDR3 with reference TRBV7-9 and TRBJ2-7 gives the whole variable domain DTGVSQNPRHKITKRGQNVTFRCDPISEHNRLYWYRQTLGQGPEFLTYFQNEAQLEKSRLLSDRFSAERPKGSFSTLEIQRTEQGDSAMYLCASSLDPGQGNYEQYFGPGTRLTVT.

The sample holds a few counts of this clone. This chain connects TRBV7-9 to TRBJ2-7, with a possible D match to TRBD1 (5 bases). The germline CDR1 and CDR2 sequences are SEHNR and FQNEAQ (reference sequence). V was clipped by 5 bases and J by 2 bases, with 16 bases between them. The length of the CDR3 is 15 residues. CDR3 sequence reads: CASSTDTLITYEQYF. The DNA for the CDR3 is TGTGCCAGCAGCACGGACACTTTAATAACCTACGAGCAGTACTTC.

This clone was seen a handful of times. This chain joins TRBV7-9 and TRBJ1-1; D call uncertain. This CDR3 has 11 amino acids. V shed 4 bases and J shed 6 bases, with 6 bases lying between them. The germline V gene encodes CDR1 SEHNR and CDR2 FQNEAQ (reference sequence). The CDR3 coding sequence is TGTGCCAGCAGCTCAGTCCCTGAAGCTTTCTTT. Its translation is CASSSVPEAFF.

The chain recombines TRBV15 with TRBJ1-2, with D unclear. The CDR3 contains 16 residues. Looked up from germline, CDR1 is LNHNV and CDR2 is YYDKDF (reference sequence). The V and J ends lost 0 bases and 4 bases respectively, with 15 bases between them. In DNA, the CDR3 is TGTGCCACCAGCAGAGATCCCTTCACAGTGGTCTATGGCTACACCTTC. Translated: CATSRDPFTVVYGYTF.

This clone was seen more than once but under ten times. The chain links TRBV7-9 to TRBJ1-2, with 10 bases aligning to TRBD1. Germline CDR1 SEHNR, CDR2 FQNEAQ (reference sequence). The CDR3 has 14 residues. The junction had 8 bases not matched to a gene; V was cut back by 5 bases and J by 8 bases. The CDR3 sequence is CASSTGQGVWGYTF. The CDR3 region has the DNA TGTGCCAGCAGCACCGGACAGGGGGTATGGGGCTACACCTTC.